This entry is about one T cell receptor beta chain. Its target is unknown. The CDR3 has 12 amino acids. The V gene's germline CDR1 is MNHEY and CDR2 SMNVEV (reference sequence). V shed 5 bases and J 6 bases; nucleotides not matched to a gene: 2. These data are taken from a study of cytomegalovirus exposure and HLA in healthy donors. Findings and caveats of the study: An apparent linkage of common viral pathogens to several of the most significant clusters emerged in a later analysis.

Healthy bone marrow donors made up the donor group. This PCR relied on a set of 60 Vbeta primers and 13 Jbeta primers. Assay used: immunoSEQ multiplex PCR; TCRdb lists only in-frame clones, some missing. The sample holds about 150,000 clones, 70% seen once. This TCR came from a woman aged 55-69 years in good health and CMV-seropositive. The sample taken for sequencing was PBMCs. This chain joins TRBV27 and TRBJ2-7; 9 bases align to TRBD1. CDR3 amino acids: CASSPGQGEQYF. The CDR3 DNA reads as TGTGCCAGCAGTCCGGGACAGGGCGAGCAGTACTTC.